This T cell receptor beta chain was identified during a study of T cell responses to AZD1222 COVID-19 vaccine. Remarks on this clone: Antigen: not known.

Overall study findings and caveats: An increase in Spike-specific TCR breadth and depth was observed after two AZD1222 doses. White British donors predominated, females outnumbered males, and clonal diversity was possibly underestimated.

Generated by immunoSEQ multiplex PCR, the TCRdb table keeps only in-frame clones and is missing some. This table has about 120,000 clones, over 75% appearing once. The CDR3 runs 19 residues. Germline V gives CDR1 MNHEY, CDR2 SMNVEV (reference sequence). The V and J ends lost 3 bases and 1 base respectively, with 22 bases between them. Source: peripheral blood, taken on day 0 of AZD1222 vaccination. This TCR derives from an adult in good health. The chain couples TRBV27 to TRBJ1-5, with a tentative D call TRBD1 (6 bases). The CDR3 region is CASSFSSQGTDSSNQPQHF. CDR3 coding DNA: TGTGCCAGCAGTTTCTCAAGCCAGGGGACTGATTCAAGCAATCAGCCCCAGCATTTT.